Listed here are 17 T cell receptor beta chains from one sample, sequenced in a study of control samples from healthy donors and cancer patients. Libraries were prepared by immunoSEQ multiplex PCR; TCRdb keeps only in-frame clonotypes and omits some of them. The repertoire includes about 40,000 clones, approximately 87% of them detected once, and roughly a tenth sits in the top ten. Source material: PBMCs. The receptors were gathered from a woman aged 55-70 years with lung cancer.

The chain combines TRBV18 with TRBJ2-1; 10 bases map to TRBD1. Germline V gene sequence: CDR1 KGHSH, CDR2 LQKENI. The junction had 5 bases not matched to a gene; V was cut back by 1 base and J by 5 bases. The CDR3 sequence is 16 residues long. The CDR3 coding sequence is TGTGCCAGCTCACCACTTGGACAGGGGGGGAACAATGAGCAGTTCTTC. It codes for CASSPLGQGGNNEQFF.

The chain is built from TRBV7-9 and TRBJ2-7, with TRBD2 matching 12 bases. From germline, CDR1 is SEHNR and CDR2 FQNEAQ (reference sequence). The ends lost 3 bases at V and 4 bases at J; junction bases unmatched: 13. CDR3 size: 18 residues. The CDR3 sequence: CASSFTLTSGSRGYEQYF. The CDR3 DNA reads TGTGCCAGCAGCTTCACATTGACTAGCGGGAGTAGGGGGTACGAGCAGTACTTC.

The chain employs TRBV29-1 and TRBJ2-3; D possibly corresponds to TRBD2 (6 bases). Trimming left V 7 bases short and J 2 bases short, with 22 bases between. From germline, CDR1 is SQVTM and CDR2 ANQGSEA. The CDR3 loop spans 16 amino acids. The CDR3 sequence is CSASPSGSGFTDTQYF. In nucleotides, the CDR3 is TGCAGCGCCAGCCCCAGCGGTAGCGGATTCACAGATACGCAGTATTTT.

The V and J genes are TRBV7-9 and TRBJ2-7; 9 nucleotides match TRBD1. Germline V gene lookup returns CDR1 SEHNR and CDR2 FQNEAQ (reference sequence). The ends lost 6 bases at V and 2 bases at J; junction bases unmatched: 5. The length of the CDR3 is 14 residues. The CDR3 bases are TGTGCCAGCAGTTCCGGGACAGGGCCCTACGAGCAGTACTTC. Protein: CASSSGTGPYEQYF. Combining the CDR3 with reference TRBV7-9 and TRBJ2-7 gives the whole variable domain DTGVSQNPRHKITKRGQNVTFRCDPISEHNRLYWYRQTLGQGPEFLTYFQNEAQLEKSRLLSDRFSAERPKGSFSTLEIQRTEQGDSAMYLCASSSGTGPYEQYFGPGTRLTVT.

The chain links TRBV9 to TRBJ2-3; maybe TRBD2 (7 bases). The germline V gene has CDR1 SGDLS and CDR2 YYNGEE. Trimming pared 4 bases from V and 3 bases from J, leaving 15 bases between. CDR3 length: 15 amino acids. The CDR3 sequence is CASSHREGGTDTQYF. The CDR3 region has the DNA TGTGCCAGCAGCCACAGGGAGGGTGGGACAGATACGCAGTATTTT.

V usage is TRBV30 and J usage is TRBJ2-1, with a tentative D call TRBD2 (5 bases). The CDR3 consists of 13 residues. The V end was cut by 5 bases, the J end by 4 bases, with 12 bases between. Per the germline V gene, CDR1 is GTSNPN and CDR2 is SVGIG (reference sequence). DNA for the CDR3: TGTGCCTGGGGCCAGGACTTGTACAATGAGCAGTTCTTC. Translation gives CAWGQDLYNEQFF. The full variable domain, in which reference TRBV30 and TRBJ2-1 provide the parts outside the CDR3, is SQTIHQWPATLVQPVGSPLSLECTVEGTSNPNLYWYRQAAGRGLQLLFYSVGIGQISSEVPQNLSASRPQDRQFILSSKKLLLSDSGFYLCAWGQDLYNEQFFGPGTRLTVL.

The rearrangement joins TRBV5-4 to TRBJ2-5; 10 nucleotides agree with TRBD2. CDR3 length equals 15 residues. V trimming: 4 bases; J trimming: 5 bases; junction bases outside the gene matches: 8. CDR1 and CDR2 (germline): SGHNT, YYREEE (reference sequence). This CDR3 reads CASSQQAGGPETQYF. The CDR3, as DNA: TGTGCCAGCAGCCAGCAAGCGGGAGGGCCGGAGACCCAGTACTTC.

The chain joins TRBV29-1 to TRBJ2-3; 13 positions agree with TRBD2. CDR1 and CDR2 (germline): SQVTM, ANQGSEA. J was trimmed by 4 bases and V by 6 bases; bases with no gene match: 1. The length of the CDR3 is 13 residues. The CDR3 is CSVGTSGADTQYF. The CDR3 DNA reads as TGCAGCGTGGGGACTAGCGGGGCAGATACGCAGTATTTT.

The chain joins TRBV19 to TRBJ1-1; D is uncertain. Germline CDR1 reads LNHDA; CDR2 reads SQIVND (reference sequence). This CDR3 has 11 residues. Trimming pared 8 bases from V and 7 bases from J, leaving 11 bases between. CDR3 loop: CASSLSGEAFF. CDR3 coding DNA: TGTGCCAGTTCCCTGAGCGGTGAAGCTTTCTTT.

The chain has TRBV7-9 and TRBJ2-5; TRBD1 agrees at 9 bases. The V and J ends lost 6 bases and 12 bases, in that order; junction bases with no gene match: 11. Germline-derived CDR1 and CDR2 are SEHNR and FQNEAQ (reference sequence). This CDR3 has 13 residues. In DNA, the CDR3 is TGTGCCAGCAGAAGGGACAGGGATCTCATGAAGTACTTC. Translating gives CASRRDRDLMKYF.

The chain is built from TRBV2 and TRBJ2-5, with 8 nucleotides matching TRBD1. The CDR3 is made up of 14 amino acids. Trimming cost V 6 bases and J 5 bases; bases outside gene matches: 8. Germline V gives CDR1 SNHLY, CDR2 FYNNEI. Here the CDR3 reads CASRPDRVYETQYF. CDR3 sequence (DNA): TGTGCCAGCAGACCGGACAGGGTCTACGAGACCCAGTACTTC. Filled out from reference TRBV2 and TRBJ2-5, the complete variable domain reads EPEVTQTPSHQVTQMGQEVILRCVPISNHLYFYWYRQILGQKVEFLVSFYNNEISEKSEIFDDQFSVERPDGSNFTLKIRSTKLEDSAMYFCASRPDRVYETQYFGPGTRLLVL.

The CDR3 spells CARDDGGGTQYF. The CDR3 DNA follows: TGTGCCAGGGACGACGGAGGCGGGACCCAGTACTTC. This chain connects TRBV6-5 to TRBJ2-5, with D tentatively TRBD2 (5 bases). CDR3 length equals 12 residues. Germline CDR1 reads MNHEY; CDR2 reads SVGAGI. V dropped 9 bases and J dropped 7 bases, with 15 bases sitting between them.

The rearrangement uses TRBV4-1 and TRBJ2-7; 12 bases match TRBD2. The CDR3 has 16 residues. After removal of 0 bases from V and 4 bases from J, the junction contained 4 bases not matched to a gene. In germline, CDR1 is MGHRA, CDR2 YSYEKL. The CDR3 sequence: CASSQELAGGPYEQYF. DNA for the CDR3: TGCGCCAGCAGCCAAGAACTAGCGGGAGGTCCATACGAGCAGTACTTC.

The chain is built from TRBV11-1 and TRBJ1-1; D is uncertain. In germline, CDR1 is SGHAT, CDR2 FQDESV (reference sequence). The CDR3 contains 14 residues. V lost 3 bases and J 4 bases, leaving 12 bases between the germline ends. The CDR3: CASSFAPAGTEAFF. The CDR3 region has the DNA TGTGCCAGCAGCTTTGCCCCTGCGGGCACTGAAGCTTTCTTT.

This chain joins TRBV5-1 and TRBJ2-1, with 8 bases identical to TRBD2. The V segment lost 2 bases and the J segment 10 bases; nucleotides outside the gene matches: 5. The germline gives CDR1 SGHRS, CDR2 YFSETQ. The CDR3 loop spans 13 amino acids. DNA for the CDR3: TGCGCCAGCAGCTTCGGACTAGCAGGAGAGCAGTTCTTC. This gives the protein CASSFGLAGEQFF.

In its sample, this clone was seen a few times. The chain combines TRBV14 with TRBJ2-7; 8 positions match TRBD2. V trimming: 3 bases; J trimming: 0 bases; junction bases outside the gene matches: 7. Per germline, CDR1 SGHDN and CDR2 FVKESK. This CDR3 contains 16 residues. The CDR3 DNA sequence: TGTGCCAGCAGCCAGATATGGACTAGCTACTCCTACGAGCAGTACTTC. Amino acid sequence: CASSQIWTSYSYEQYF.

CDR3 sequence: CASSARGAGDPQQYF. The DNA for the CDR3 is TGTGCCAGCAGTGCCAGAGGAGCGGGAGATCCTCAGCAGTACTTC. This chain uses TRBV6-2 or TRBV6-3 with TRBJ2-7; TRBD2 matches at 8 bases. Unmatched junction bases numbered 14, after V lost 5 bases and J lost 8 bases. The CDR3 spans 15 residues. Germline V gene sequence: CDR1 MNHEY, CDR2 SVGEGT.